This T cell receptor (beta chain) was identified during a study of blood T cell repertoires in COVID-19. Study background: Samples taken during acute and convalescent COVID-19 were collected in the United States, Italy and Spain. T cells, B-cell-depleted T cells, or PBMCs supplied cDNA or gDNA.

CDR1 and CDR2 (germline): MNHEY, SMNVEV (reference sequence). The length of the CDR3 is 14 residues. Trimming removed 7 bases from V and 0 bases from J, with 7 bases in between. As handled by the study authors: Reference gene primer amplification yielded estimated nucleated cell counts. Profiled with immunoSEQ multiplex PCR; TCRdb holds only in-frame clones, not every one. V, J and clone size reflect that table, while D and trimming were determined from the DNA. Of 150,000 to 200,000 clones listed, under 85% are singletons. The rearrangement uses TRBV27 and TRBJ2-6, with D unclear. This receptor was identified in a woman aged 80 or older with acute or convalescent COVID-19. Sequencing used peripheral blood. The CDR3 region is CASTPGSGANVLTF. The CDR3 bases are TGTGCCAGCACTCCGGGCTCTGGGGCCAACGTCCTGACTTTC. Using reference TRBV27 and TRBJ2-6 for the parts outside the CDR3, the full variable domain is EAQVTQNPRYLITVTGKKLTVTCSQNMNHEYMSWYRQDPGLGLRQIYYSMNVEVTDKGDVPEGYKVSRKEKRNFPLILESPSPNQTSLYFCASTPGSGANVLTFGAGSRLTVL.